This TCR beta chain comes out of a study of cytomegalovirus exposure and HLA in healthy donors. The PCR made use of 60 Vbeta and 13 Jbeta primers. This table comes from immunoSEQ multiplex PCR, and its TCRdb copy is limited to in-frame clones, with some not included. Among 150,000 to 250,000 clones listed, 82% were seen once. Germline V lookup: CDR1 SGHTA, CDR2 FQGTGA. This CDR3 is 13 amino acids long. Trimming stripped 5 bases from V and 7 bases from J, with 11 bases between. The TCR originated in a boy aged 2 to 10 in good health and CMV-seronegative. The specimen was PBMCs. This sequence joins TRBV7-3 and TRBJ2-2; D unclear. CDR3 in DNA: TGTGCCAGCAGCCCGTCCCCCGTCGGGGAGCTGTTTTTT. It yields the protein CASSPSPVGELFF.